These T cell receptor beta chains were read from a single sample in a study of response to subunit inactivated influenza vaccine. In TCRdb, the RT-PCR reads were re-called with MiXCR into one record per CDR3 protein. The sample holds just under 250,000 distinct CDR3 sequences, 10% to 15% seen once. Sequencing was performed on non-naive T cells sorted from PBMCs, taken approximately 15 days before vaccination. Receptors originate from a man in his forties or fifties who received an inactivated influenza vaccine. The CDR3 runs from the conserved cysteine through the conserved F or W. D genes are given only for firm matches. Clone sizes are given selectively: once, few, many, or a class where the clone is expanded.

j_call: TRBJ1-2; clone_size: few; d_call: NA; v_call: TRBV6-6; cdr3_nt: TGTGCCAGCGGTCGAAGGGGTGGCTACACCTTC; cdr3_aa: CASGRRGGYTF
j_call: TRBJ2-1; clone_size: few; d_call: TRBD1; v_call: TRBV5-1; cdr3_nt: TGCGCCAGCAGCTTGGCCGGGACAGGGAACAATGAGCAGTTCTTC; cdr3_aa: CASSLAGTGNNEQFF
j_call: TRBJ2-6; clone_size: NA; d_call: NA; v_call: TRBV19; cdr3_nt: TGTGCCACCGTCAAGACCTCTGGGGCCAACGTCCTGACTTTC; cdr3_aa: CATVKTSGANVLTF
j_call: TRBJ2-5; clone_size: few; d_call: NA; v_call: TRBV2; cdr3_nt: TGTGCCAGCAGACCCGGGACTGCCAAAGAGACCCAGTACTTC; cdr3_aa: CASRPGTAKETQYF
j_call: TRBJ2-7; clone_size: NA; d_call: TRBD1; v_call: TRBV28; cdr3_nt: TGTGCCAGCAGGCGACAGGGAATCACCTACGAGCAGTACTTC; cdr3_aa: CASRRQGITYEQYF
j_call: TRBJ2-7; clone_size: NA; d_call: TRBD2; v_call: TRBV5-1; cdr3_nt: TGCGCCAGCAGCTTGGCAGCGGGAGGGCCTCACGAGCAGTACTTC; cdr3_aa: CASSLAAGGPHEQYF
j_call: TRBJ2-1; clone_size: few; d_call: NA; v_call: TRBV6-5; cdr3_nt: TGTGCCAGCAGTTACTCTGGGGGGCCCAATGAGCAGTTCTTC; cdr3_aa: CASSYSGGPNEQFF
j_call: TRBJ2-7; clone_size: few; d_call: TRBD1; v_call: TRBV6-5; cdr3_nt: TGTGCCAGCAGTCACCTGACAGGGGGGGATTACGAGCAGTACTTC; cdr3_aa: CASSHLTGGDYEQYF
j_call: TRBJ2-2; clone_size: NA; d_call: TRBD1; v_call: TRBV7-9; cdr3_nt: TGTGCCAGCAGCTTATTCCAGGGGGACGCGAACACCGGGGAGCTGTTTTTT; cdr3_aa: CASSLFQGDANTGELFF
j_call: TRBJ2-4; clone_size: NA; d_call: TRBD2; v_call: TRBV15; cdr3_nt: TGTGCCACCAGCACCCGACTAGCGAGGGGCCGGGTCAAAAACATTCAGTACTTC; cdr3_aa: CATSTRLARGRVKNIQYF
j_call: TRBJ1-2; clone_size: NA; d_call: TRBD1; v_call: TRBV6-1; cdr3_nt: TGTGCCAGCAGCCCCGGGACAGGGGCCCTGGTTTACACCTTC; cdr3_aa: CASSPGTGALVYTF
j_call: TRBJ2-5; clone_size: few; d_call: NA; v_call: TRBV6-2/TRBV6-3; cdr3_nt: TGTGCCAGCAGTTATAGACTACAGACCCAGTACTTC; cdr3_aa: CASSYRLQTQYF
j_call: TRBJ2-6; clone_size: NA; d_call: TRBD2; v_call: TRBV28; cdr3_nt: TGTGCCAGCAGTTCTCTAGCGGGAGGCCGCTCTGGGGCCAACGTCCTGACTTTC; cdr3_aa: CASSSLAGGRSGANVLTF
j_call: TRBJ2-7; clone_size: NA; d_call: NA; v_call: TRBV3-1; cdr3_nt: TGTGCCAGCGGGGAGAACGAGCAGTACTTC; cdr3_aa: CASGENEQYF
j_call: TRBJ2-5; clone_size: few; d_call: TRBD1; v_call: TRBV5-1; cdr3_nt: TGCGCCAGCAGCCCGGGGACAGGGGGCGCGGAGACCCAGTACTTC; cdr3_aa: CASSPGTGGAETQYF
j_call: TRBJ2-7; clone_size: NA; d_call: TRBD1; v_call: TRBV10-2; cdr3_nt: TGCGCCACCACCTCCGGGACAGCCTTATACGAGCAGTACTTC; cdr3_aa: CATTSGTALYEQYF
j_call: TRBJ1-1; clone_size: many; d_call: NA; v_call: TRBV27; cdr3_nt: TGTGCCAGCAGTTTAACAGGGTCGGAGAACACTGAAGCTTTCTTT; cdr3_aa: CASSLTGSENTEAFF
j_call: TRBJ2-1; clone_size: many; d_call: TRBD2; v_call: TRBV7-8; cdr3_nt: TGTGCCAGCAGCTTAGTCTTTCGTCTAGCGGTGAATGAGCAGTTCTTC; cdr3_aa: CASSLVFRLAVNEQFF
j_call: TRBJ2-7; clone_size: NA; d_call: NA; v_call: TRBV10-3; cdr3_nt: TGTGCCATCAGCCTGCGGACAACCGGCTACGAGCAGTACTTC; cdr3_aa: CAISLRTTGYEQYF
j_call: TRBJ2-6; clone_size: many; d_call: NA; v_call: TRBV12-3/TRBV12-4; cdr3_nt: TGTGCCAGCAGGGACAGTTTCTCTGGGGCCAACGTCCTGACTTTC; cdr3_aa: CASRDSFSGANVLTF
j_call: TRBJ2-3; clone_size: few; d_call: NA; v_call: TRBV20-1; cdr3_nt: TGCAGTGCTAATGGGGCAGGGTGGGCAGATACGCAGTATTTT; cdr3_aa: CSANGAGWADTQYF
j_call: TRBJ2-3; clone_size: NA; d_call: NA; v_call: TRBV12-3/TRBV12-4; cdr3_nt: TGTGCCAGCAGTGAAGGGGTGGAAGATACGCAGTATTTT; cdr3_aa: CASSEGVEDTQYF
j_call: TRBJ2-1; clone_size: few; d_call: TRBD2; v_call: TRBV6-1; cdr3_nt: TGTGCCAGCAGTCGACTAGCGTGGAGCTCCTACAATGAGCAGTTCTTC; cdr3_aa: CASSRLAWSSYNEQFF
j_call: TRBJ2-3; clone_size: many; d_call: NA; v_call: TRBV5-6; cdr3_nt: TGTGCCAGCAGCCCCGGACTAAAAACTAGCACAGATACGCAGTATTTT; cdr3_aa: CASSPGLKTSTDTQYF
j_call: TRBJ2-7; clone_size: many; d_call: TRBD1; v_call: TRBV16; cdr3_nt: TGTGCCAGCAGCCGAGGACAGGGCTCCTACGAGCAGTACTTC; cdr3_aa: CASSRGQGSYEQYF
j_call: TRBJ2-2; clone_size: NA; d_call: NA; v_call: TRBV6-2/TRBV6-3; cdr3_nt: TGTGCCAGCAGTTACCTGGGTCGCGGGGAGCTGTTTTTT; cdr3_aa: CASSYLGRGELFF